Listed below are T cell receptor beta chains from one sample, sequenced in a study of Graves' ophthalmopathy and Graves' hyperthyroidism. Via MiXCR, TCRdb re-called the multiplex PCR reads, giving one row per CDR3 protein. The sample carries hundreds of thousands of distinct CDR3 sequences, 20% to 25% recorded once. Sequencing input: peripheral blood. All receptors derive from a woman aged 18-29 years with stable Graves' hyperthyroidism. Some clones in this sample may be carry-over from other donors' samples. Each CDR3 is given with its conserved first and last residue. The order of the fields is J gene, clone size, V gene, D gene, CDR3 DNA, CDR3 protein. A D gene is named only where the DNA matches it firmly. Size is stated for part of the rows, as once, few or many counts, or as a class when the clone is expanded.

TRBJ2-7 few TRBV3-1 NA TGTGCCAGCAGCCAAAAGACGGACTCCTACGAGCAGTACTTC CASSQKTDSYEQYF
TRBJ2-5 many TRBV11-2 NA TGTGCCAGCAGCTGGGACTGGACGGGAGAGACCCAGTACTTC CASSWDWTGETQYF
TRBJ2-7 many TRBV28 NA TGTGCCAGCAGTTACCCAGCCGATGGGGGGTACTTGAAGCAGTACTTC CASSYPADGGYLKQYF
TRBJ1-1 many TRBV12-3/TRBV12-4 NA TGTGCCAGCAGCACGCCGACCACGGGTGATGAAGCTTTCTTT CASSTPTTGDEAFF
TRBJ2-4 many TRBV7-3 NA TGTGCCAGCAGCCGACAGAAAAACATTCAGTACTTC CASSRQKNIQYF
TRBJ1-6 NA TRBV6-5 TRBD1 TGTGCCAGCAGTTACTTGGGACAGGGAGTAATGGGCTCACCCCTCCACTTT CASSYLGQGVMGSPLHF
TRBJ1-1 medium-sized TRBV6-5 NA TGTGCCAGCAGTTACGGAGGACAGAACACTGAAGCTTTCTTT CASSYGGQNTEAFF
TRBJ1-1 many TRBV14 NA TGTGCCAGCAGCCAAGGATGGATGAACACTGAAGCTTTCTTT CASSQGWMNTEAFF
TRBJ2-2 many TRBV12-3/TRBV12-4 NA TGTGCCAGCAGTCCCAATGGGCCGGACCCCTCCCGTCGAGAGCTGTTTTTT CASSPNGPDPSRRELFF
TRBJ1-2 many TRBV10-3 TRBD1 TGTGCCATCAGTAACAGGGGGCGCTTGGAGGGCTACACCTTC CAISNRGRLEGYTF
TRBJ2-7 many TRBV27 TRBD1 TGTGCCAGCAGTTTATATCATGGGGGACAGTTTTCGTACGAGCAGTACTTC CASSLYHGGQFSYEQYF
TRBJ2-7 NA TRBV11-2 NA TGTGCCAGCAGCTTTTATGGGGCTGCACAAGGCGAGCAGTACTTC CASSFYGAAQGEQYF
TRBJ1-5 few TRBV27 NA TGTGCCAGAAGTCGGGGGGCAGGTCAGCCCCAGCATTTC CARSRGAGQPQHF
TRBJ2-7 many TRBV28 NA TGTGCCAGCAGAACCAGGCGGATGGGGAACGAGCAGTACTTC CASRTRRMGNEQYF
TRBJ2-2 many TRBV7-3 NA TGTGCCAGCAGCATGCGACAGAACACCGGGGAGCTGTTTTTT CASSMRQNTGELFF
TRBJ1-1 few TRBV9 NA TGTGCCAGCAGCGCATCGACAGACTTGAACACTGAAGCTTTCTTT CASSASTDLNTEAFF
TRBJ1-1 many TRBV20-1 NA TGCAGTGCTAGATCGGGAGACACTGAAGCTTTCTTT CSARSGDTEAFF
TRBJ1-2 many TRBV28 NA TGTGCCAGCAGTTTATGGGGCAGGGGTTTTCATGGCTACACCTTC CASSLWGRGFHGYTF
TRBJ2-7 few TRBV7-2 TRBD1 TGTGCCAGCAGCTGGTCCGGGACAGGGTCCTACGAGCAGTACTTC CASSWSGTGSYEQYF
TRBJ1-2 few TRBV20-1 NA TGCAGCGCCATCGGGCCTATTAACTATGGCTACACCTTC CSAIGPINYGYTF